The next 31 T cell receptor beta chains were all read from a single sample in a study of T cells in Graves' hyperthyroidism and ophthalmopathy. The CDR3 regions of TCR beta were amplified from RNA transcripts. HTBI primers were used for first-round RT-PCR of the TCR CDR3. TCRdb re-called the multiplex PCR reads with MiXCR, one entry per CDR3 protein. The data contain 350,000 to 450,000 distinct CDR3 sequences, around an eighth of them singletons. The sample consisted of blood. The origin of the receptors is a man aged 50-60 years with Graves' ophthalmopathy.

This clonotype was recorded at least ten times. This chain uses TRBV28 with TRBJ2-7, with 8 bases that match TRBD1. CDR1 MDHEN and CDR2 SYDVKM come from the germline V gene. Trimming took 2 bases from V and 5 from J; bases not matched to a gene: 5. This CDR3 contains 14 residues. CDR3 protein: CASSLRQGADEQYF. CDR3 bases: TGTGCCAGCAGTTTAAGGCAGGGGGCTGACGAGCAGTACTTC. The full variable domain, completed using reference TRBV28 and TRBJ2-7, is DVKVTQSSRYLVKRTGEKVFLECVQDMDHENMFWYRQDPGLGLRLIYFSYDVKMKEKGDIPEGYSVSREKKERFSLILESASTNQTSMYLCASSLRQGADEQYFGPGTRLTVT.

The rearrangement uses TRBV6-2 or TRBV6-3 and TRBJ1-2; 10 bases line up with TRBD1. Germline V gene sequence: CDR1 MNHEY, CDR2 SVGEGT. The CDR3 spans 14 residues. The junction had 7 bases not matched to a gene; V was cut back by 6 bases and J by 6 bases. The CDR3 loop is CASRTGGLADGYTF. The DNA of the CDR3 is TGTGCCAGCAGGACAGGGGGCCTAGCTGATGGCTACACCTTC.

The CDR3 spells CASSLSATNEQFF. The DNA for the CDR3 is TGTGCCAGCAGCTTATCAGCAACTAATGAGCAGTTCTTC. The V call is TRBV7-2, the J call TRBJ2-1; D is unresolved. V was shortened by 2 bases and J by 7 bases, with 9 bases between the two germline ends. Germline V CDR1 and CDR2: SGHTA, FQGNSA. There are 13 residues in the CDR3.

This clonotype was counted a few times. This CDR3 is CASSKTANSYEQYF. The CDR3 nucleotides read TGTGCCAGCAGTAAGACCGCCAACTCCTACGAGCAGTACTTC. This chain links TRBV7-9 with TRBJ2-7, with no clear D. Germline V gene sequence: CDR1 SEHNR, CDR2 FQNEAQ (reference sequence). V lost 6 bases and J 0 bases, leaving 12 bases between the germline ends. The CDR3 contains 14 residues.

This clonotype has only a few counts. The chain links TRBV28 to TRBJ2-7; 11 nucleotides match TRBD1. This CDR3 comprises 15 residues. V was pared by 4 bases and J by 3 bases, with 5 bases of the junction left unmatched. Germline V gene data show CDR1 as MDHEN and CDR2 as SYDVKM. The CDR3, as DNA: TGTGCCAGCAGTTCCTCCGGGACAGGGGGCTACGAGCAGTACTTC. As protein: CASSSSGTGGYEQYF.

In this sample, this clonotype turned up once. This could be a read error, since a much larger clone is one nucleotide away. This chain uses TRBV7-3 with TRBJ2-1; 8 nucleotides match TRBD1. This CDR3 region has 12 residues. V shed 8 bases, J shed 9 bases, and the junction held 6 bases outside the gene matches. From germline, CDR1 is SGHTA and CDR2 FQGTGA. This CDR3 is CASGQGASEQFF. CDR3 DNA: TGTGCCAGCGGACAGGGAGCGAGTGAGCAGTTCTTC.

In this sample, this clonotype turned up many times. This chain links TRBV2 with TRBJ1-2; D is perhaps TRBD1 (5 bases). The CDR3 has 12 residues. Germline V gene data show CDR1 as SNHLY and CDR2 as FYNNEI. V was clipped by 0 bases and J by 8 bases, with 7 bases between them. The CDR3 sequence is CASSEAGLGYTF. The CDR3 nucleotides read TGTGCCAGCAGTGAAGCGGGGCTCGGCTACACCTTC.

In this sample, this clonotype turned up many times. The chain carries TRBV18 and TRBJ2-2, with D hard to call. The germline CDR1 and CDR2 sequences are KGHSH and LQKENI. With 3 bases removed from V and 0 bases from J, the gap between germline ends came to 11 bases. This CDR3 has 16 residues. The CDR3 here is CASSPILGPNTGELFF. The CDR3 coding sequence is TGTGCCAGCTCACCCATCCTGGGCCCGAACACCGGGGAGCTGTTTTTT.

This clonotype was found many times. This rearrangement joins TRBV7-8 to TRBJ2-7, with 7 bases identical to TRBD2. The junction had 17 bases not matched to a gene; V was cut back by 1 base and J by 5 bases. In germline, CDR1 is SGHVS, CDR2 FQNEAQ. This CDR3 is 18 amino acids long. The CDR3 reads CASSLVASGGLWGHEQYF. The CDR3, as DNA: TGTGCCAGCAGCTTAGTCGCTTCGGGGGGACTGTGGGGCCACGAGCAGTACTTC.

This clonotype appeared a few times. The chain has TRBV15 and TRBJ2-5; tentatively, D is TRBD2 (6 bases). CDR3 length equals 13 residues. Looked up from germline, CDR1 is LNHNV and CDR2 is YYDKDF (reference sequence). The ends were cut back, 8 bases at V and 5 bases at J, with 15 bases in the middle. Here the CDR3 DNA reads TGTGCCACCGGTAGCGGAGGCGGGGAGACCCAGTACTTC. Encoded protein: CATGSGGGETQYF.

The rearrangement joins TRBV5-8 to TRBJ2-7, with D unresolved. This CDR3 spans 16 amino acids. Per the germline V gene, CDR1 is SGHTS and CDR2 is YDEGEE. V lost 4 bases to trimming and J lost 0 bases, with 17 bases between them. CDR3 region: CASSALVVGPSYEQYF. The CDR3 region has the DNA TGTGCCAGCAGCGCCCTTGTCGTAGGCCCCTCCTACGAGCAGTACTTC. Filled out from reference TRBV5-8 and TRBJ2-7, the complete variable domain reads EAGVTQSPTHLIKTRGQQATLRCSPISGHTSVYWYQQALGLGLQFLLWYDEGEERNRGNFPPRFSGRQFPNYSSELNVNALELEDSALYLCASSALVVGPSYEQYFGPGTRLTVT.

At least ten counts were recorded for this clonotype. This chain uses TRBV5-8 with TRBJ2-7, with TRBD2 matching 7 bases. The CDR3 consists of 15 residues. V was clipped by 1 base and J by 7 bases; unmatched bases: 11. Germline assignment: CDR1 SGHTS and CDR2 YDEGEE. CDR3 protein: CASSLREAPSGEQYF. The CDR3 DNA sequence: TGTGCCAGCAGCTTGCGGGAGGCCCCTAGTGGGGAGCAGTACTTC.

This clonotype was recorded at least ten times. The rearrangement links TRBV5-4 to TRBJ2-7; D remains unclear. The CDR3 is made up of 11 amino acids. V gave up 3 bases and J gave up 5 bases, with 6 bases separating them. CDR1 is SGHNT, CDR2 YYREEE, per germline (reference sequence). This chain's CDR3 is CASSSSDEQYF. The CDR3 DNA is TGTGCCAGCAGCTCGAGCGACGAGCAGTACTTC.

The sample holds many counts of this clonotype. The junction shows a germline mismatch at one end, possibly a read error. The chain links TRBV28 to TRBJ1-5; 9 nucleotides agree with TRBD1. The CDR3 runs 14 residues. Germline-derived CDR1 and CDR2 are MDHEN and SYDVKM. The CDR3 DNA reads TGCGCCAGCAGCACCGGGACAGGGAATCAGCCCCAGCATTTT. It encodes CASSTGTGNQPQHF.

This clonotype was seen a handful of times. The chain recombines TRBV7-9 with TRBJ2-7; 9 nucleotides match TRBD2. The trim removed 1 base at V and 2 bases at J, leaving 3 bases unmatched. CDR1 is SEHNR, CDR2 FQNEAQ, per germline (reference sequence). The CDR3 consists of 15 residues. The CDR3 DNA follows: TGTGCCAGCAGCTTAGTTGGCGGGAGGGCCTACGAGCAGTACTTC. This codes for CASSLVGGRAYEQYF.

This clonotype was observed at least ten times. The V call is TRBV20-1, the J call TRBJ2-7, with TRBD2 matching 8 bases. From germline, CDR1 is DFQATT and CDR2 SNEGSKA (reference sequence). This CDR3 spans 17 amino acids. The V and J ends lost 0 bases and 5 bases, in that order; junction bases with no gene match: 15. CDR3 protein: CSARDPLRSGRMDEQYF. CDR3 DNA sequence: TGCAGTGCTAGAGATCCCCTAAGGAGCGGGAGAATGGACGAGCAGTACTTC.

This clonotype has at least ten counts. V and J are TRBV30 and TRBJ1-1; the D gene is possibly TRBD1 (5 bases). There are 13 residues in the CDR3. Trimming pared 2 bases from V and 4 bases from J, leaving 11 bases between. Looked up from germline, CDR1 is GTSNPN and CDR2 is SVGIG (reference sequence). The CDR3 sequence: CAWSSGWFTEAFF. The CDR3 DNA sequence: TGTGCCTGGAGTTCAGGGTGGTTCACTGAAGCTTTCTTT. The full variable domain, in which reference TRBV30 and TRBJ1-1 provide the parts outside the CDR3, is SQTIHQWPATLVQPVGSPLSLECTVEGTSNPNLYWYRQAAGRGLQLLFYSVGIGQISSEVPQNLSASRPQDRQFILSSKKLLLSDSGFYLCAWSSGWFTEAFFGQGTRLTVV.

The sample holds a few counts of this clonotype. The rearrangement links TRBV5-4 to TRBJ2-7; 8 bases agree with TRBD1. Per germline, CDR1 SGHNT and CDR2 YYREEE (reference sequence). V was clipped by 4 bases and J by 4 bases; unmatched bases: 10. The CDR3 totals 15 residues. The CDR3 is CASSTKQGVSYEQYF. CDR3 coding DNA: TGTGCCAGCAGCACCAAACAGGGGGTTTCGTACGAGCAGTACTTC.

This clonotype was counted many times. The V gene is TRBV14, the J gene TRBJ2-3; no clear D. V dropped 0 bases and J dropped 0 bases, with 7 bases sitting between them. The CDR3 extends over 15 amino acids. Germline CDR1 is SGHDN and CDR2 is FVKESK. The CDR3 protein is CASSQDRVSTDTQYF. CDR3 DNA sequence: TGTGCCAGCAGCCAAGATCGCGTCAGCACAGATACGCAGTATTTT. The full variable domain, with the rest looked up from reference TRBV14 and TRBJ2-3, is EAGVTQFPSHSVIEKGQTVTLRCDPISGHDNLYWYRRVMGKEIKFLLHFVKESKQDESGMPNNRFLAERTGGTYSTLKVQPAELEDSGVYFCASSQDRVSTDTQYFGPGTRLTVL.

This clonotype has only a few counts. This chain uses TRBV18 with TRBJ2-1; D not certain. This CDR3 is built from 13 residues. Trimming left V 5 bases short and J 5 bases short, with 10 bases between. Germline V gives CDR1 KGHSH, CDR2 LQKENI. In DNA form, the CDR3 reads TGTGCCAGCTCATCCCCCTGGGACAATGAGCAGTTCTTC. Residues: CASSSPWDNEQFF.

The rearrangement uses TRBV14 and TRBJ2-5; perhaps D is TRBD1 or TRBD2 (5 bases each). CDR3 size: 17 residues. Deletions cut 2 bases from V and 2 bases from J, with 18 bases between. CDR1 is SGHDN, CDR2 FVKESK, per germline. CDR3 protein: CASSQFRTTDYQETQYF. The DNA for the CDR3 is TGTGCCAGCAGCCAATTCAGGACAACCGACTATCAAGAGACCCAGTACTTC.

This clonotype was counted ten times or more. This rearrangement joins TRBV5-1 to TRBJ2-7; D possibly corresponds to TRBD2 (6 bases). Germline V gives CDR1 SGHRS, CDR2 YFSETQ. Trimming removed 5 bases at V and 3 bases at J, with 12 bases between. The CDR3 spans 13 residues. The CDR3 DNA is TGCGCCAGCAGACCCCCGGACTACTACGAGCAGTACTTC. Amino acids: CASRPPDYYEQYF.

V usage is TRBV4-1 and J usage is TRBJ2-7; 10 nucleotides agree with TRBD2. The CDR3 length is 17 residues. V was pared by 4 bases and J by 2 bases, with 11 bases of the junction left unmatched. Germline V gene lookup returns CDR1 MGHRA and CDR2 YSYEKL. The CDR3 region is CASSPRGLAGGPYEQYF. The CDR3 DNA reads as TGCGCCAGCAGCCCCCGAGGTTTAGCGGGAGGCCCCTACGAGCAGTACTTC.

The chain combines TRBV19 with TRBJ2-2; TRBD2 matches 11 bases. CDR1 is LNHDA and CDR2 is SQIVND in the germline V gene (reference sequence). The junction had 15 bases not matched to a gene; V was cut back by 3 bases and J by 6 bases. This CDR3 has 19 residues. CDR3: CASSILAGGPEVGSGELFF. The DNA of the CDR3 is TGTGCCAGTAGTATTTTAGCGGGAGGGCCGGAGGTTGGTTCCGGGGAGCTGTTTTTT.

Only a few counts were recorded for this clonotype. The V and J genes are TRBV5-1 and TRBJ2-4; tentatively, D is TRBD1 or TRBD2 (5 bases each). V was cut by 4 bases and J by 6 bases, with 14 bases left in between. The germline gives CDR1 SGHRS, CDR2 YFSETQ. This CDR3 region has 14 residues. CDR3 DNA sequence: TGCGCCAGCAGCCCCCTCAGGGACCGAAACATTCAGTACTTC. It codes for CASSPLRDRNIQYF.

The V gene is TRBV13, the J gene TRBJ1-1, with D perhaps TRBD1 (6 bases). Germline V CDR1 and CDR2: PRHDT, FYEKMQ (reference sequence). Trimming stripped 3 bases from V and 7 bases from J, with 12 bases between. The CDR3 has 13 amino acids. The CDR3 sequence: CASSFYREDEAFF. In nucleotides, the CDR3 is TGTGCCAGCAGCTTTTACAGGGAGGATGAAGCTTTCTTT.

This chain connects TRBV11-2 to TRBJ2-7, with 9 nucleotides matching TRBD2. V gave up 6 bases and J gave up 2 bases; unmatched junction bases: 8. The CDR3 is made up of 15 amino acids. Germline assignment: CDR1 SGHAT and CDR2 FQNNGV. Written as DNA, the CDR3 is TGTGCCAGCAGGGGATCTAGCGGGATCCCCTACGAGCAGTACTTC. It specifies CASRGSSGIPYEQYF. Complete variable domain (other parts from reference TRBV11-2 and TRBJ2-7): EAGVAQSPRYKIIEKRQSVAFWCNPISGHATLYWYQQILGQGPKLLIQFQNNGVVDDSQLPKDRFSAERLKGVDSTLKIQPAKLEDSAVYLCASRGSSGIPYEQYFGPGTRLTVT.

The V call is TRBV5-8, the J call TRBJ2-3, with 9 bases lining up with TRBD1. The CDR3 runs to 16 residues. The germline CDR1 and CDR2 sequences are SGHTS and YDEGEE. The V gene end was trimmed by 3 bases and the J gene end by 1 base; junction bases not matched to a gene: 6. CDR3 loop: CASSYPRTGGTDTQYF. The CDR3 bases are TGTGCCAGCAGCTATCCTAGGACAGGGGGCACAGATACGCAGTATTTT. Together with reference TRBV5-8 and TRBJ2-3, the CDR3 gives the full variable domain: EAGVTQSPTHLIKTRGQQATLRCSPISGHTSVYWYQQALGLGLQFLLWYDEGEERNRGNFPPRFSGRQFPNYSSELNVNALELEDSALYLCASSYPRTGGTDTQYFGPGTRLTVL.

The V call is TRBV10-2, the J call TRBJ2-7; 11 bases are a match to TRBD2. Trimming at V came to 4 bases and at J to 3 bases, leaving 5 bases not matched to a gene. The CDR3 extends over 15 amino acids. Germline V lookup: CDR1 WSHSY, CDR2 SAAADI. The CDR3 DNA reads TGCGCCAGCAGTGTAACCGGGACTAGCGGCTACGAGCAGTACTTC. Amino acids: CASSVTGTSGYEQYF.

This chain links TRBV11-3 with TRBJ2-2; D is unclear. Germline V gene sequence: CDR1 SGHNT, CDR2 YENEEA. This CDR3 is built from 12 residues. V was cut by 1 base and J by 7 bases, with 4 bases left in between. The CDR3 nucleotides are TGTGCCAGCAGCTTAGCGGTCGGGGAGCTGTTTTTT. Translated, it gives CASSLAVGELFF.

This clonotype was detected ten times or more. The J gene is TRBJ1-1, the V gene TRBV7-6, with a tentative D call TRBD1 (6 bases). CDR3 length: 13 amino acids. CDR1 is SGHVS, CDR2 FNYEAQ, per germline. The germline V and J ends were trimmed by 3 bases and 8 bases, with 13 bases remaining between them. The CDR3 reads CASSFPGTQEAFF. CDR3 coding DNA: TGTGCCAGCAGCTTTCCCGGGACACAAGAAGCTTTCTTT.